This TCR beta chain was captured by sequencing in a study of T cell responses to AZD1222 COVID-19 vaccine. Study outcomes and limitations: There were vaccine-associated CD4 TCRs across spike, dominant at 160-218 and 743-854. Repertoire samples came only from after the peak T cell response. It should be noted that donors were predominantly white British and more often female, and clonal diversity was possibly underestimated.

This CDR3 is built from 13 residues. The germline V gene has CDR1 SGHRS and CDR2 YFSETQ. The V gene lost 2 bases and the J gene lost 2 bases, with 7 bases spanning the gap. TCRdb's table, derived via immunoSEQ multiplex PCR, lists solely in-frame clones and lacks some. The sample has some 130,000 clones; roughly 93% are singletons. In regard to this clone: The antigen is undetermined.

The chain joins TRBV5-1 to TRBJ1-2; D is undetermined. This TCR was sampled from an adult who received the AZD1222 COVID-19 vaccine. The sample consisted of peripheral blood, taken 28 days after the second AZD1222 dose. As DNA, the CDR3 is TGCGCCAGCAGCTTAGTCGAAAACTATGGCTACACCTTC. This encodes CASSLVENYGYTF.